The subject of this entry is one TCR beta chain. There is no known antigen for this receptor. The sample holds no much larger clone one base away, and base qualities are not on file. The High Capacity cDNA Reverse Transcription Kit was used to reverse transcribe all of the isolated RNA, meaning that expressed TCRB transcripts were what got sequenced. Deep immunoSEQ sequencing was applied to naive, central memory and regulatory T cell samples, giving an average of approximately 4 million total reads per sample. After sorted cells were lysed in RLT buffer, RNA was extracted with DNase-treated RNeasy Micro or Mini kits, with the choice depending on cell number. To prevent cross-contamination, each cell subset was processed individually, whereas patient and healthy donor samples were processed jointly. The immunoSEQ multiplex PCR was used to amplify TCRB sequences from cDNA, yielding 87-bp fragments that span the CDR3 region. Amplicons were sequenced on the Illumina HiSeq platform. As for the original processing: Synthetic template baselines were used to correct PCR bias computationally, reads within Hamming distance 2 were collapsed together, and singletons that could not be merged were discarded. Reads were aligned to IMGT to assign V, D and J genes, CDR3 length, and insertions or deletions at six rearrangement sites. Within each subset, clonotype counts were normalized to sorted cell number, after which true diversity and Gini coefficients were computed with the tcR R package. The overlap coefficient, calculated on TCRB nucleotide sequences, was used to quantify repertoire sharing. Out-of-frame TCRB sequences from naive cells were analyzed to stand in for the pre-selection repertoire. Here the immuneACCESS table is served through TCRdb, limited to in-frame sequences with V and J called. Missing clones are a known gap in these copies; in checked studies unresolved V genes cover under half, and the rest lacks a known reason. Clone size and V and J calls were adopted from that table, with D and trimming inferred from the DNA. Within this sample are about 620,000 clones, with roughly 16% of them counted one time only. In total, the top ten clones hold about 0.086% of the sample.

The data originate from a study of beta chain features in type 1 diabetes listed by TCRdb under 2018. Regarding the complete study: Mean age, gender distribution, total cell number and subset yield were not different between patients and healthy donors. A total of roughly 98,000,000 sorted cells were examined across all samples, and RNA yield correlated strongly with the number of cells per subset. In the study, TCRB repertoires of sorted circulating CD4+ T cell subsets from recently diagnosed type 1 diabetes patients were compared with those of matched healthy donors. Regulatory and stem cell-like memory subsets were isolated from only 8 patients and roughly 8 healthy donors, whereas naive and central memory subsets came from all 30 or so donors.

The paper as a whole reports these results and caveats: In all four CD4+ subsets, TCRB CDR3 length was moderately but significantly shorter in type 1 diabetes patients. Naive, central memory and regulatory TCRB repertoires appeared to be more similar among patients than among healthy donors. Because cDNA rather than genomic DNA was sequenced, highly expressing activated cells could have been over-represented, although no difference in activation and CD3 levels was found between groups. PCR may preferentially amplify shorter templates, but because patient and control samples were amplified and corrected together, any resulting skew would affect both groups equally. Only small numbers of individuals were included in the HLA sub-analyses, which left unresolved whether HLA type had any influence on TCRB rearrangement. Fewer insertions and more nucleotide deletions at VDJ recombination sites were observed in patients with type 1 diabetes, implying thymic rearrangement abnormalities.

Each donor gave one peripheral blood draw, averaging approximately 0.11 L, which was collected into heparinised tubes. Using a panel that included CD45RO, CCR7, CD25, CD127, CD95 and CD27, naive, central memory, regulatory and stem cell-like memory CD4+ T cells were sorted on a BD FACSAria II. Purity was above 95% for every sorted population. PBMCs were isolated right away by Lymphoprep density gradient centrifugation and were stained directly, without culture. To minimize batch effects, samples were stained and sorted in pairs, one healthy donor with one patient per experiment. V gives up 3 bases and J gives up 6 bases, and the segment between their germline ends measures 15 bases. The germline V gene sets CDR1 to ENHRY and CDR2 to SYGVKD. The CDR3 runs 15 residues from the cysteine to the phenylalanine. The sequence is cut down to CDR3 DNA, 45 bases in frame from base 1.

The sequenced sample consisted of naive CD4+ T cells from blood. This specimen's cell subset or site label, per the study, means: true naive CD4+ T cells. The rearranged chain carries TRBV10-3 and TRBJ2-1; TRBD1 could be the D gene, as 5 bases match. The clonotype comes from a man aged 18 to 29 in good health. The bases read TGTGCCATCAGTGATAGGGGCCGGTCGGCCAATGAGCAGTTCTTC. This sequence encodes CAISDRGRSANEQFF.